The source of this T cell receptor beta chain is a study of cytomegalovirus exposure and HLA in healthy donors. Study-level results: As a later analysis showed, several of the most significant clusters appeared to be linked to common viral pathogens. Donors were assumed by presence/absence analyses to have roughly uniform sequencing depth. Cytomegalovirus association was assigned to about 150 TCR beta chains.

13 Jbeta primers and 60 Vbeta primers were used for the PCR. The repertoire was sequenced with immunoSEQ multiplex PCR; TCRdb's copy has only in-frame clones and lacks some. The sample's table shows 100,000 to 150,000 clones. Points on this clone: Its antigen is currently unknown.

This clonotype originated in a woman between 40 and 55 years old in good health and CMV-seronegative. Sequencing was carried out using PBMCs.

The CDR3 here is CSVEVGRYEQYF. For the CDR3, the DNA is TGCAGCGTTGAAGTGGGGCGCTACGAGCAGTACTTC. The chain uses TRBV29-1 and TRBJ2-7; D possibly corresponds to TRBD1 (5 bases). The CDR3 is 12 amino acids. The germline CDR1 and CDR2 sequences are SQVTM and ANQGSEA. V lost 1 base to trimming and J lost 3 bases, with 7 bases between them.